This record looks at one T cell receptor beta chain sequence and its context. The antigen remains unidentified. Germline V gene sequence: CDR1 SGHTA, CDR2 FQGTGA. This CDR3 spans 14 amino acids. Cells classed as naive CD8+ T cells were CD45RO-CCR7+CD27+CD95-. This sample was taken from a study of CXCR3-negative and CXCR3-positive naive CD8 T cells. The libraries of TRB cDNA were constructed through 5' RACE using UMI labels. Reanalyzing the 5' RACE reads, TCRdb keeps one entry per CDR3 protein, without DNA. The specimen's table records approximately 5,000 distinct CDR3 sequences. Study results and caveats: Similar TRBV-TRBJ usage characterized naive CXCR3-negative and CXCR3-positive cells; memory cells differed. Naive cells positive for CXCR3 carried more hydrophobic TRB CDR3s than CXCR3-negative ones.

The source is a human donor in good health. Some clones in this sample may be carry-over from other donors' samples. The J gene is TRBJ1-1, the V gene TRBV7-3. Sequenced sample: naive CXCR3+ CD8+ T cells from blood. The subset here: CD45RO-CCR7+CD27+CD95- naive CD8+ T cells expressing CXCR3 (TNR3+). The chain's CDR3 is CASSYLGRGTEAFF.